The 8 T cell receptor beta chains listed next were all sequenced from one sample in a study of blood T cell repertoires in COVID-19. The table came from immunoSEQ multiplex PCR; TCRdb's copy has only in-frame clones and leaves some out. The table lists approximately 210,000 clones, roughly 86% of them singletons. Material: peripheral blood. The receptor set was obtained from a woman aged 70-85 years with active or convalescent COVID-19.

This clone was seen only once. This rearrangement joins TRBV6-7 to TRBJ2-2, with D perhaps TRBD2 (7 bases). TRBV6-7 is recorded as an ORF, its role being uncertain. V lost 8 bases and J lost 5, with 21 bases in between. The length of the CDR3 is 16 residues. CDR3 amino acids: CASVSGGRGQTGELFF. The CDR3 coding sequence is TGTGCCAGCGTCTCGGGGGGCAGGGGACAAACCGGGGAGCTGTTTTTT.

This clone has at least ten counts. This chain uses TRBV6-2 or TRBV6-3 with TRBJ2-1; 8 nucleotides agree with TRBD2. Germline assignment: CDR1 MNHEY and CDR2 SVGEGT. This CDR3 region has 16 residues. V lost 2 bases and J lost 3; bases outside the gene matches: 6. In DNA form, the CDR3 reads TGTGCCAGCAGTTACATGGCGGGAGGTCTCTACAATGAGCAGTTCTTC. This codes for CASSYMAGGLYNEQFF.

The V and J genes are TRBV10-1 and TRBJ2-1; D might be TRBD2 (6 bases). CDR1 is WNHNN, CDR2 SYGVQD, per germline (reference sequence). This CDR3 spans 12 amino acids. V was clipped by 6 bases and J by 7 bases, with 10 bases between them. The CDR3 sequence is CASRLALNEQFF. The CDR3 DNA reads TGCGCCAGCAGACTAGCACTAAATGAGCAGTTCTTC.

This clone was observed a few times. This chain links TRBV19 with TRBJ1-1; perhaps TRBD1 as D (6 bases). V was trimmed by 0 bases and J by 2 bases, leaving 10 bases between them. Germline V gene lookup returns CDR1 LNHDA and CDR2 SQIVND (reference sequence). The CDR3 has 15 amino acids. The CDR3 loop reads CASSIDAGANTEAFF. As DNA, the CDR3 is TGTGCCAGTAGTATAGATGCAGGGGCCAACACTGAAGCTTTCTTT.

The V call is TRBV4-1, the J call TRBJ2-5; 7 positions agree with TRBD2. CDR1 is MGHRA, CDR2 YSYEKL, per germline. The V and J ends lost 1 base and 5 bases, in that order; junction bases with no gene match: 4. The CDR3 contains 14 residues. In nucleotides, the CDR3 is TGCGCCAGCAGCCAAGCGGGCGGGAGTGAGACCCAGTACTTC. Its protein is CASSQAGGSETQYF.

The rearrangement links TRBV7-9 to TRBJ2-7; 7 nucleotides align to TRBD1. Germline CDR1 SEHNR, CDR2 FQNEAQ (reference sequence). The CDR3 runs to 15 residues. The V gene end was trimmed by 5 bases and the J gene end by 4 bases; junction bases not matched to a gene: 11. This CDR3 is CASSSDVTGRYEQYF. The CDR3 bases are TGTGCCAGCAGCAGTGACGTGACAGGGCGATACGAGCAGTACTTC. Combining the CDR3 with reference TRBV7-9 and TRBJ2-7 gives the whole variable domain DTGVSQNPRHKITKRGQNVTFRCDPISEHNRLYWYRQTLGQGPEFLTYFQNEAQLEKSRLLSDRFSAERPKGSFSTLEIQRTEQGDSAMYLCASSSDVTGRYEQYFGPGTRLTVT.

The chain joins TRBV6-5 to TRBJ1-1; unclear D gene. V lost 2 bases, J lost 4 bases, and 8 bases lay in between. Germline values: CDR1 MNHEY, CDR2 SVGAGI. This CDR3 spans 13 amino acids. The CDR3 loop reads CASSYARSTEAFF. CDR3 nucleotide sequence: TGTGCCAGCAGTTACGCACGCAGCACTGAAGCTTTCTTT.

The rearrangement links TRBV5-1 to TRBJ2-1; no firm D call. The germline V gene encodes CDR1 SGHRS and CDR2 YFSETQ. Trimming removed 0 bases at V and 2 bases at J, with 9 bases between. The CDR3 consists of 15 residues. CDR3 loop: CASSLESGPYNEQFF. The CDR3 DNA sequence: TGCGCCAGCAGCTTGGAATCAGGCCCCTACAATGAGCAGTTCTTC.